This T cell receptor beta chain was sequenced for a study of post-analysis software for immune sequencing data. Study-wide results and caveats: When patients were compared with controls, 4 or 5 TRBV segments were more frequent, TRBV5-6, TRBV5-1 and TRBV20-1 among them.

This clonotype has more than one count but fewer than ten. As yet, its antigen is unknown. Carried by the TCR beta cDNA libraries were unique molecular identifiers. T cells, about 0.85 to 11 million of them, yielded approximately 530,000 cDNA molecules. In TCRdb, the PCR reads were re-called with MiXCR into one record per CDR3 protein. The table shows about 620,000 distinct CDR3 sequences, with roughly 46% occurring only once. This CDR3 is built from 13 residues. Germline lookup yields CDR1 DFQATT and CDR2 SNEGSKA (reference sequence). Trimming pared 3 bases from V and 2 bases from J, leaving 9 bases between.

This receptor was identified in a girl between 5 and 17 years old with multiple sclerosis. The source material was blood. The chain joins TRBV20-1 to TRBJ2-3, with D possibly being TRBD2 (5 bases). CDR3: CSASTGVTDTQYF. DNA for the CDR3: TGCAGTGCTAGCACCGGGGTCACAGATACGCAGTATTTT.